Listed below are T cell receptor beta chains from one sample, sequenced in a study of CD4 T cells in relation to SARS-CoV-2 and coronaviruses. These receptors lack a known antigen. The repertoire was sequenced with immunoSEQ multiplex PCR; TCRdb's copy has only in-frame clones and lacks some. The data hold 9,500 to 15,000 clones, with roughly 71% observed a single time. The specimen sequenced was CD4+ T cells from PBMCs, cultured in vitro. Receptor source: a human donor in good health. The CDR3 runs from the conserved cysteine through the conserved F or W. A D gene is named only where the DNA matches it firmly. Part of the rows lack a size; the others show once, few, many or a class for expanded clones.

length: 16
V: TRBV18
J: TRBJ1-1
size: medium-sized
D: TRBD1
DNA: TGTGCCAGCTCACCGAAGACAGGGGGTTCCAAAACTGAAGCTTTCTTT
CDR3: CASSPKTGGSKTEAFF

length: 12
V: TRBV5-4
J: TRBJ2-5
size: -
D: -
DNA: TGTGCCAGCAGCCGGGACCAAGAGACCCAGTACTTC
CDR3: CASSRDQETQYF

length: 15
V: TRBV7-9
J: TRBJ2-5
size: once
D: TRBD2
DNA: TGTGCCAGCAGCTTAGTTAGCGGGGAAATGGAGACCCAGTACTTC
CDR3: CASSLVSGEMETQYF

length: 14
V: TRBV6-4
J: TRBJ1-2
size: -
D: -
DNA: TGTGCCAGCAGTAACACAGATACTAACTATGGCTACACCTTC
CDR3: CASSNTDTNYGYTF

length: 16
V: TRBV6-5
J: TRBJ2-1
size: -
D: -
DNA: TGTGCCAGCAGTTACTCTTGGAGAGGCGTCTACAATGAGCAGTTCTTC
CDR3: CASSYSWRGVYNEQFF

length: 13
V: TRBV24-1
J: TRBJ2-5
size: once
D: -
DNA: TGTGCCACCAGTGATCCCGCGGGAGAGACCCAGTACTTC
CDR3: CATSDPAGETQYF

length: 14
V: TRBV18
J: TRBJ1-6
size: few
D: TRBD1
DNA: TGTGCCAGCTCACTGGGACAGGGAGAATCACCCCTCCACTTT
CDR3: CASSLGQGESPLHF

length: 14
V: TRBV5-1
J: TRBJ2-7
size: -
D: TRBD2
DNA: TGCGCCAGCACCCTAGGGGCGGGAGGCTACGAGCAGTACTTC
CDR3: CASTLGAGGYEQYF

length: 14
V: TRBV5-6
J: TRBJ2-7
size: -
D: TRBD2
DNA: TGTGCCAGCAGTCTGGGGGGGGGTACCTACGAGCAGTACTTC
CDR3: CASSLGGGTYEQYF

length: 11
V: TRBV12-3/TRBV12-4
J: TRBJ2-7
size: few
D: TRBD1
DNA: TGTGCCAGCAGTTTGGGGACAGGTTATACTTTC
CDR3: CASSLGTGYTF

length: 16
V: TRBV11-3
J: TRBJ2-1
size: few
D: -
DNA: TGTGCCAGCAGCTTAGCGGGCCAGGGGTGGTACAATGAGCAGTTCTTC
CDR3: CASSLAGQGWYNEQFF

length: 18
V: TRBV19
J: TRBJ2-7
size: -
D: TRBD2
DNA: TGTGCCAGTAGTACTCAGGGACTAGCGGGAGGTCTTACCTACGAGCAGTACTTC
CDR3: CASSTQGLAGGLTYEQYF

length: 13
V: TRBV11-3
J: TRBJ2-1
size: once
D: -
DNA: TGTGCCAGCAGCTTAGATTTAGGCGGGGAGCAGTTCTTC
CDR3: CASSLDLGGEQFF

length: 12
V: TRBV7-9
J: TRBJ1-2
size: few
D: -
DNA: TGTGCCAGCAGCTTTGGGCAGGGTGGCTACACCTTC
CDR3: CASSFGQGGYTF

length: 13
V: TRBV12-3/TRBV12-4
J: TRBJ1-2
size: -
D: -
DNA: TGTGCCAGCACTTACAGACAGGACTATGGCTACACCTTC
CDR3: CASTYRQDYGYTF

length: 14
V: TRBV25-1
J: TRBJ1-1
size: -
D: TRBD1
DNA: TGTGCCAGCAGTGACTGGACAGGGAGGACTGAAGCTTTCTTT
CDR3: CASSDWTGRTEAFF

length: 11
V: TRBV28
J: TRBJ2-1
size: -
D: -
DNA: TGTGCCAGCAGTCGTGTCAATGAGCAGTTCTTC
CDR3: CASSRVNEQFF

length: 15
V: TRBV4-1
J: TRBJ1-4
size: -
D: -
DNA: TGCGCCAGCAGCCCAAGACCGGCGACTAATGAAAAACTGTTTTTT
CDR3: CASSPRPATNEKLFF

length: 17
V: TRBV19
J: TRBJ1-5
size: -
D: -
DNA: TGTGCCAGTAGTATAGGCCTCGGACAGCTCCCTAATCAGCCCCAGCATTTT
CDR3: CASSIGLGQLPNQPQHF

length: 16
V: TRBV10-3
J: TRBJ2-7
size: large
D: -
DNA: TGTGCCATCGGCGACTATGGGAAGCGACGGGCCTACGAGCAGTACTTC
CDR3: CAIGDYGKRRAYEQYF

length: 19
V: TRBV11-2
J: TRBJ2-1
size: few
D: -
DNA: TGTGCCAGCAGCTCGCACCCCATCGTAGGTCGGTTCTTCTACAATGAGCAGTTCTTC
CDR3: CASSSHPIVGRFFYNEQFF

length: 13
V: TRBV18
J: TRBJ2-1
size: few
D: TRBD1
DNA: TGTGCCAGCTCAGCAGAAACCGGGACAGGGAGAATCTTC
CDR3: CASSAETGTGRIF

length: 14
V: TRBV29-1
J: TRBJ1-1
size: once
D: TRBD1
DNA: TGCAGCGTTGGTTTATTGCGACAGGGGTCTGAAGCTTTCTTT
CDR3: CSVGLLRQGSEAFF

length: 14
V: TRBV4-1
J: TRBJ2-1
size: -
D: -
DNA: TGCGCCAGCAGCCAAGATGCGCTAGTTCATGAGCAGTTCTTC
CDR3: CASSQDALVHEQFF

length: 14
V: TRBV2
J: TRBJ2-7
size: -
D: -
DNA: TGTGCCAGCGAGGGTTCTACAGATTCAGTCGAGCAGTACTTC
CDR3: CASEGSTDSVEQYF

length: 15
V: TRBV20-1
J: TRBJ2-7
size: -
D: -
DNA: TGCAGTGCTAGTCCTGTGGTAGGCGGGGCCTACGAGCAGTACTTC
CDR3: CSASPVVGGAYEQYF

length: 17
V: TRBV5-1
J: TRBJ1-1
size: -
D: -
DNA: TGCGCCAGCAGCCCTTACCTCCCGGGGGGTATAGGCACTGAAGCTTTCTTT
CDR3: CASSPYLPGGIGTEAFF

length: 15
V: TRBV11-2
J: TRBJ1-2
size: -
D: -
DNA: TGTGCCAGCAGCCCCGTGCGACAGACTTACTATGGCTACACCTTC
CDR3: CASSPVRQTYYGYTF

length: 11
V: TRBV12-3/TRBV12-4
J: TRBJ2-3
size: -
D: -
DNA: TGTGCCAGCACCTCATTGGATACGCAGTATTTT
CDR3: CASTSLDTQYF

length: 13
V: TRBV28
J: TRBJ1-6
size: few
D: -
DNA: TGTGCCAGCAGACAGATTAGTAATTCACCCCTCCACTTT
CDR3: CASRQISNSPLHF

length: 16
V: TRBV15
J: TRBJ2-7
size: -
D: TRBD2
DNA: TGTGCCACCAGCAACCCGAGCGGGAGGGGTCTCTACGAGCAGTACTTC
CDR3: CATSNPSGRGLYEQYF

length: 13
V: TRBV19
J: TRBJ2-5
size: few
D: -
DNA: TGTGCCAGTATGTTAGGTGGGGGAGAGACCCAGTACTTC
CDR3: CASMLGGGETQYF

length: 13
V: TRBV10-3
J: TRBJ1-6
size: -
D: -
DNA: TGTGCCATCAGTGATAAGGATTATTCACCCCTCCACTTT
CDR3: CAISDKDYSPLHF

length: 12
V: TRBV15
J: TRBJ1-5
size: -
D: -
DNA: TGTGCCACCTCCAGGGATAATCAGCCCCAGCATTTT
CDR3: CATSRDNQPQHF

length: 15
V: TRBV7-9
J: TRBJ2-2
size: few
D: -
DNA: TGTGCCAGCAGCTTAATGGGGAGACGGAGCGGGGAGCTGTTTTTT
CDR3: CASSLMGRRSGELFF

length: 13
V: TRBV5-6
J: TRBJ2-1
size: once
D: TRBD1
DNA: TGTGCCAGCAGCCCGGACAGGGTTGGTGAGCAGTTCTTC
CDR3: CASSPDRVGEQFF

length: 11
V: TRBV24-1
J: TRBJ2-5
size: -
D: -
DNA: TGTGCCACCAGTGTGGCGGAGACCCAGTACTTC
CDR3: CATSVAETQYF

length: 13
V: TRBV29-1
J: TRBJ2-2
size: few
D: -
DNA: TGCAGCGTTGCGGGTTGGAGGGACGGGGAGCTGTTTTTT
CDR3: CSVAGWRDGELFF

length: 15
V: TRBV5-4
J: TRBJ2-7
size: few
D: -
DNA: TGTGCCAGCAGCTTGGCGGGTGGGAGTGGATACGAGCAGTACTTC
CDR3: CASSLAGGSGYEQYF

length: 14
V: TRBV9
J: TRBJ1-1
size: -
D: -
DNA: TGTGCCAGCAGACCAGAGGGGGGGGTCAATGAAGCTTTCTTT
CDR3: CASRPEGGVNEAFF

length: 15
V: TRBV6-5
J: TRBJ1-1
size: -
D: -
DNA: TGTGCCAGCAGTTACCATAAAGGACTGAACACTGAAGCTTTCTTT
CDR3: CASSYHKGLNTEAFF

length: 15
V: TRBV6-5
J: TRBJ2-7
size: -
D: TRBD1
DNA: TGTGCCAGCAGGACCGGGACAGGGGGCCTCTACGAGCAGTACTTC
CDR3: CASRTGTGGLYEQYF

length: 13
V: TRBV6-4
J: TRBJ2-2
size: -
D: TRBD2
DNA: TGTGCCAGCAGTTCTAGCGGGAACGGGGAGCTGTTTTTT
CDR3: CASSSSGNGELFF

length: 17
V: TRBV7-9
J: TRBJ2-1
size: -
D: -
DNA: TGTGCCAGCAGCCCACGGGACTACCGACAGGTCGACAATGAGCAGTTCTTC
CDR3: CASSPRDYRQVDNEQFF